The 20 T cell receptor beta chains listed next were all sequenced from one sample in a study of T cell changes during pregnancy in multiple sclerosis. The assay was immunoSEQ multiplex PCR, and TCRdb's table has in-frame clones only and misses some. This sample carries tens of thousands of clones, over 85% of them seen once, and the ten largest clones take approximately 3.3%. The sample here was peripheral blood, taken after pregnancy. The receptor set was obtained from a female donor in good health, enrolled as a control in a pregnancy study.

The V and J genes are TRBV5-1 and TRBJ2-1, with 11 bases lining up with TRBD1. The CDR3 runs 21 residues. Per germline, CDR1 SGHRS and CDR2 YFSETQ. The V segment lost 1 base and the J segment 0 bases; nucleotides outside the gene matches: 15. CDR3 nucleotides: TGCGCCAGCAGCTTGTTTGCCCGGACAGGGGGCACCACTAGCTCCTACAATGAGCAGTTCTTC. Amino acids: CASSLFARTGGTTSSYNEQFF.

This clone was detected only once. This rearrangement joins TRBV9 to TRBJ2-7; the match to TRBD2 covers 8 bases. Per the germline V gene, CDR1 is SGDLS and CDR2 is YYNGEE. Losses at the gene ends were 4 bases for V and 4 bases for J; bases not matched to a gene: 13. The CDR3 consists of 16 residues. The CDR3 DNA reads as TGTGCCAGCAGCCCTCTTAGAGGCAGCGGGAGATACGAGCAGTACTTC. Amino acid sequence: CASSPLRGSGRYEQYF.

The genes are TRBV28 and TRBJ1-2; the D gene is possibly TRBD1 (6 bases). Germline CDR1 reads MDHEN; CDR2 reads SYDVKM. The CDR3 sequence is 13 residues long. V was clipped by 5 bases and J by 5 bases, with 12 bases between them. The CDR3 DNA sequence: TGTGCCAGCAGTCAACAGGGTTTGTATGGCTACACCTTC. It is translated as CASSQQGLYGYTF.

The gene calls are TRBV28 and TRBJ2-7; a possible D gene is TRBD2 (7 bases). V was shortened by 2 bases and J by 6 bases, with 14 bases between the two germline ends. The CDR3 consists of 14 residues. Germline-derived CDR1 and CDR2 are MDHEN and SYDVKM. CDR3: CASSLLRGGFEQYF. In DNA form, the CDR3 reads TGTGCCAGCAGTTTACTGAGGGGGGGCTTCGAGCAGTACTTC. Complete variable domain (other parts from reference TRBV28 and TRBJ2-7): DVKVTQSSRYLVKRTGEKVFLECVQDMDHENMFWYRQDPGLGLRLIYFSYDVKMKEKGDIPEGYSVSREKKERFSLILESASTNQTSMYLCASSLLRGGFEQYFGPGTRLTVT.

This clone has a single count. This chain links TRBV7-2 with TRBJ1-2; 8 nucleotides agree with TRBD1. The V gene's germline CDR1 is SGHTA and CDR2 FQGNSA. V was pared by 6 bases and J by 6 bases, with 6 bases of the junction left unmatched. This CDR3 spans 13 amino acids. The CDR3 bases are TGTGCCAGCAGTTCACAGGGGGTAGATGGCTACACCTTC. Translation gives CASSSQGVDGYTF.

The chain recombines TRBV29-1 with TRBJ2-1; TRBD2 might be the D (5 bases). The V end lost 3 bases, the J end lost 4 bases, and 13 bases lay between the germline ends. Per the germline V gene, CDR1 is SQVTM and CDR2 is ANQGSEA. The CDR3 runs 14 residues. The CDR3 sequence is CSVDSAGGYNEQFF. In DNA form, the CDR3 reads TGCAGCGTTGATAGCGCGGGTGGGTACAATGAGCAGTTCTTC.

The chain employs TRBV21-1 and TRBJ2-1; the table's D call, TRBD2, has no DNA check behind it. TRBV21-1 has pseudogene status. The CDR3 is 18 amino acids. CDR3 bases: TGTGCCAGCAGCACATCCGGGACTAGCGGGAAAGGAAACAATGAGCAGTTCTTC. Protein product: CASSTSGTSGKGNNEQFF.

This chain links TRBV25-1 with TRBJ1-1, with 7 bases matching TRBD1. The V gene end was trimmed by 2 bases and the J gene end by 1 base; junction bases not matched to a gene: 7. The CDR3 runs 16 residues. Looked up from germline, CDR1 is MGHDK and CDR2 is SYGVNS. DNA for the CDR3: TGTGCCAGCAGTGAAGAGGATTGGACAGGGAACACTGAAGCTTTCTTT. This translates into CASSEEDWTGNTEAFF. Together with reference TRBV25-1 and TRBJ1-1, the CDR3 gives the full variable domain: EADIYQTPRYLVIGTGKKITLECSQTMGHDKMYWYQQDPGMELHLIHYSYGVNSTEKGDLSSESTVSRIRTEHFPLTLESARPSHTSQYLCASSEEDWTGNTEAFFGQGTRLTVV.

This clone was seen once. The J gene is TRBJ2-7, the V gene TRBV7-2, with 7 bases fitting TRBD1. Germline V gene lookup returns CDR1 SGHTA and CDR2 FQGNSA. CDR3 size: 15 residues. Losses at the gene ends were 5 bases for V and 3 bases for J; bases not matched to a gene: 10. The CDR3 protein is CASSIRQGKDYEQYF. As DNA, the CDR3 is TGTGCCAGCAGCATCCGACAGGGTAAAGACTACGAGCAGTACTTC.

J is TRBJ2-5 and V is TRBV7-3; 10 nucleotides line up with TRBD2. From germline, CDR1 is SGHTA and CDR2 FQGTGA. There are 14 residues in the CDR3. The V and J ends lost 5 bases and 2 bases, in that order; junction bases with no gene match: 2. CDR3: CASSQRGGQETQYF. The CDR3 coding sequence is TGTGCCAGCAGCCAGCGGGGGGGACAAGAGACCCAGTACTTC.

Ten or more counts support this clone. This same CDR3 is encoded by further DNA sequences in the sample. Here the CDR3 reads CASSADRANEQYF. CDR3 DNA: TGCGCCAGCAGCGCGGACAGGGCTAACGAGCAGTACTTC. V usage is TRBV5-1 and J usage is TRBJ2-7; 8 bases are a match to TRBD1. Trimming removed 4 bases from V and 5 bases from J; junction bases left unmatched: 5. Germline CDR1 SGHRS, CDR2 YFSETQ. The CDR3 sequence is 13 residues long.

This chain joins TRBV6-6 and TRBJ2-7; 12 positions match TRBD1. CDR1 and CDR2 (germline): MNHNY, SVGAGI (reference sequence). The CDR3 runs 14 residues. J lost 5 bases, V lost 7 bases, and 6 bases had no gene match. The CDR3 protein is CASTLRDRGHEQYF. CDR3 DNA sequence: TGTGCCAGCACTCTTCGGGACAGGGGGCACGAGCAGTACTTC.

The chain couples TRBV5-1 to TRBJ2-5; 8 bases are a match to TRBD1. Per the germline V gene, CDR1 is SGHRS and CDR2 is YFSETQ. The CDR3 runs to 15 residues. The trim removed 4 bases at V and 2 bases at J, leaving 7 bases unmatched. Written as DNA, the CDR3 is TGCGCCAGCAGCACCGGGACAGGCCCACAAGAGACCCAGTACTTC. As protein: CASSTGTGPQETQYF. Combining the CDR3 with reference TRBV5-1 and TRBJ2-5 gives the whole variable domain KAGVTQTPRYLIKTRGQQVTLSCSPISGHRSVSWYQQTPGQGLQFLFEYFSETQRNKGNFPGRFSGRQFSNSRSEMNVSTLELGDSALYLCASSTGTGPQETQYFGPGTRLLVL.

The CDR3 protein is CASRTGTSGTDEQFF. The CDR3 coding sequence is TGTGCCAGCAGAACCGGGACTAGCGGGACAGATGAGCAGTTCTTC. The chain carries TRBV27 and TRBJ2-1; 13 bases map to TRBD2. The CDR3 contains 15 residues. V was pared by 6 bases and J by 8 bases, with 7 bases of the junction left unmatched. CDR1 MNHEY and CDR2 SMNVEV come from the germline V gene (reference sequence).

V and J are TRBV28 and TRBJ1-5, with 7 bases identical to TRBD1. CDR1 and CDR2 (germline): MDHEN, SYDVKM. The CDR3 has 15 amino acids. V dropped 10 bases and J dropped 0; count of bases not matched to a gene: 9. CDR3: CATTGQPYSNQPQHF. As DNA, the CDR3 is TGTGCCACCACGGGACAGCCTTATAGCAATCAGCCCCAGCATTTT.

This chain links TRBV25-1 with TRBJ2-1; 7 bases align to TRBD1. V gave up 2 bases and J gave up 8 bases; unmatched junction bases: 6. This CDR3 spans 14 amino acids. Germline V lookup: CDR1 MGHDK, CDR2 SYGVNS. CDR3 amino acids: CASSEPTGIHEQFF. In DNA form, the CDR3 reads TGTGCCAGCAGTGAACCGACAGGGATCCATGAGCAGTTCTTC. The full variable domain, in which reference TRBV25-1 and TRBJ2-1 provide the parts outside the CDR3, is EADIYQTPRYLVIGTGKKITLECSQTMGHDKMYWYQQDPGMELHLIHYSYGVNSTEKGDLSSESTVSRIRTEHFPLTLESARPSHTSQYLCASSEPTGIHEQFFGPGTRLTVL.

This chain connects TRBV5-4 to TRBJ2-5, with 8 positions matching TRBD2. The DNA end is a closer match to TRBJ2-7, so the J assignment may be wrong. The CDR3 length is 16 residues. Germline V gives CDR1 SGHNT, CDR2 YYREEE (reference sequence). Here the CDR3 DNA reads TGTGCCAGCAAGACTATACCGGGACTAGGAATTCACGAGCAGTACTTC. Translated: CASKTIPGLGIHEQYF.

The V call is TRBV6-1, the J call TRBJ1-3; no clear D gene. The CDR3 covers 15 residues. CDR1 MNHNS and CDR2 SASEGT come from the germline V gene. Trimming pared 6 bases from V and 0 bases from J, leaving 12 bases between. This CDR3 reads CASRQDGISGNTIYF. As DNA, the CDR3 is TGTGCCAGCAGACAAGACGGGATCTCTGGAAACACCATATATTTT.

The rearrangement links TRBV7-2 to TRBJ1-1; TRBD1 is a possible D gene (6 bases). Deletions cut 0 bases from V and 8 bases from J, with 10 bases between. This CDR3 has 13 amino acids. The V gene's germline CDR1 is SGHTA and CDR2 FQGNSA. Written as DNA, the CDR3 is TGTGCCAGCAGCTTAGCGCCGAGGGGGGAAGCTTTCTTT. It encodes CASSLAPRGEAFF.

J is TRBJ2-7 and V is TRBV27; 8 nucleotides agree with TRBD1. Germline V gene data show CDR1 as MNHEY and CDR2 as SMNVEV (reference sequence). V gave up 5 bases and J gave up 2 bases; unmatched junction bases: 5. The length of the CDR3 is 14 residues. The CDR3 nucleotides read TGTGCCAGCAGTGCGGACAGGGTTACCTACGAGCAGTACTTC. Residues: CASSADRVTYEQYF.